The next 8 T cell receptor beta chains were all read from a single sample in a study of response to subunit inactivated influenza vaccine. TCRdb reprocessed the RT-PCR reads with MiXCR, giving one entry per CDR3 protein. The sample lists about 570,000 distinct CDR3 sequences, about 11% occurring once. This sample was also put to use in a study of T cells expressing NK-cell markers. From that report: Libraries used 5'RACE template switching adding universal primer site and UMIs.

Sample: PBMCs from blood, taken on the day of vaccination. These receptors were taken from a man aged 50 to 59 who received an inactivated influenza vaccine.

V and J are TRBV27 and TRBJ2-1; D possibly corresponds to TRBD2 (5 bases). The CDR3 loop spans 15 amino acids. In germline, CDR1 is MNHEY, CDR2 SMNVEV (reference sequence). The V gene lost 5 bases and the J gene lost 3 bases, with 14 bases spanning the gap. The CDR3 loop reads CASSPLEPYYNEQFF. DNA of the CDR3: TGTGCCAGCAGTCCACTAGAGCCCTACTACAATGAGCAGTTCTTC.

This clonotype was detected only a few times. This rearrangement joins TRBV15 to TRBJ2-3; possibly TRBD1 for D (5 bases). The CDR3 is made up of 15 amino acids. The V end lost 0 bases, the J end lost 5 bases, and 12 bases lay between the germline ends. Per germline, CDR1 LNHNV and CDR2 YYDKDF (reference sequence). The CDR3 DNA is TGTGCCACCAGCAGAGAGCAAGGGGCCGGAGATACGCAGTATTTT. It encodes CATSREQGAGDTQYF.

The table lists this clonotype with a count of one. The chain combines TRBV20-1 with TRBJ2-2; D unclear. The CDR3 sequence is 15 residues long. CDR1 DFQATT and CDR2 SNEGSKA come from the germline V gene (reference sequence). The germline V and J ends were trimmed by 5 bases and 0 bases, with 13 bases remaining between them. The CDR3: CSAALRGSNTGELFF. In DNA form, the CDR3 reads TGCAGTGCTGCCCTGAGAGGATCGAACACCGGGGAGCTGTTTTTT.

This clonotype has a count of ten or more. V is TRBV4-2 and J is TRBJ2-4, with 8 bases aligning to TRBD1. Unmatched junction bases numbered 10, after V lost 0 bases and J lost 0 bases. CDR1 and CDR2 (germline): LGHNA, YNFKEQ. This CDR3 contains 19 residues. CDR3 sequence (DNA): TGTGCCAGCAGCCAAGATGGCAGGGGGCTAATTTCAGCCAAAAACATTCAGTACTTC. Protein product: CASSQDGRGLISAKNIQYF.

DNA for the CDR3: TGTGCCAGCAGAAGACAGAGTAACACCGGGGAGCTGTTTTTT. Translation: CASRRQSNTGELFF. This chain joins TRBV12-3 or TRBV12-4 and TRBJ2-2; a weak D match, TRBD1 (5 bases). This CDR3 spans 14 amino acids. The V end was cut by 6 bases, the J end by 2 bases, with 10 bases between.

V is TRBV15 and J is TRBJ2-5; D unresolved. Germline CDR1 reads LNHNV; CDR2 reads YYDKDF (reference sequence). V lost 0 bases to trimming and J lost 6 bases, with 5 bases between them. This CDR3 is 12 amino acids long. Here the CDR3 DNA reads TGTGCCACCAGCAGAGACCGGAAGACCCAGTACTTC. Translated: CATSRDRKTQYF.

The CDR3 sequence: CSASAQGNIQYF. The CDR3 DNA sequence: TGCAGTGCTAGCGCCCAGGGGAACATTCAGTACTTC. This chain connects TRBV20-1 to TRBJ2-4; perhaps TRBD1 as D (6 bases). V was pared by 3 bases and J by 7 bases, with 10 bases between. CDR3 length equals 12 residues. Per the germline V gene, CDR1 is DFQATT and CDR2 is SNEGSKA (reference sequence).

This clonotype was picked up many times. V gene TRBV20-1 combines with J gene TRBJ2-1; the match to TRBD2 covers 8 bases. The CDR3 totals 14 residues. Trimming cost V 3 bases and J 7 bases; bases outside gene matches: 8. CDR1 is DFQATT and CDR2 is SNEGSKA in the germline V gene (reference sequence). The CDR3 loop reads CSASYGLASNEQFF. The CDR3 nucleotides are TGCAGTGCTAGTTATGGACTAGCTAGTAATGAGCAGTTCTTC.